The source of this T cell receptor (beta chain) is a study of long-term antiretroviral therapy in people with HIV. Turning to the study itself: It was about a decade after the earliest samples that the 2015 immediate-ART recommendation appeared. Study-wide findings and caveats: Despite increasing after ART, diversity remained lower than that of transplant donor controls.

To note about this clone: Its cognate antigen is unknown.

Cryopreserved PBMC, at about 0.95-10 million per sample, were present before DNA extraction. This CDR3 has 16 residues. CDR1 is SGDLS and CDR2 is YYNGEE in the germline V gene. V dropped 4 bases and J dropped 4 bases, with 17 bases sitting between them. Version v3.0 of the immunoSEQ assay was performed at survey level. Sequencing set out to capture about 40,000-50,000 T-cell genomes per sample. The method was immunoSEQ multiplex PCR; TCRdb's version includes in-frame clones alone and lacks a portion of them. The sample consists of 13,000 or so clones, around 77% of them appearing once. The sample consisted of unsorted PBMCs, taken 1.3 years after starting antiretroviral therapy. This receptor was obtained from a woman between 18 and 29 years old with HIV. The chain combines TRBV9 with TRBJ2-2, with D possibly TRBD1 on 6 matching bases. The CDR3 sequence: CASSPLEDSSTGELFF. CDR3 nucleotides: TGTGCCAGCAGCCCGTTAGAGGACAGTAGCACCGGGGAGCTGTTTTTT.